This T cell receptor beta chain was recovered during a study of shared clonotypes between healthy human individuals. Researchers ran the assay at a deep level. The method was immunoSEQ multiplex PCR; TCRdb's version includes in-frame clones alone and lacks a portion of them. The sample has approximately 500,000 clones; approximately 80% are singletons. On this clone itself: Its antigen is not known.

Study outcomes and limitations: Donor clonotype sharing was expected to depend on sequencing depth.

Trimming took off 0 bases at V and 3 bases at J, with 18 bases between the two ends. The CDR3 loop spans 17 amino acids. Germline CDR1 and CDR2: SGHVS and FNYEAQ. Sequences were obtained from PBMCs. This clonotype was obtained from a woman in her thirties or forties in good health. Some clones in this sample may be carry-over from other donors' samples. This rearrangement joins TRBV7-6 to TRBJ2-7, with D possibly TRBD1 on 5 matching bases. CDR3 sequence reads: CASSLASVDIPFYEQYF. CDR3 DNA sequence: TGTGCCAGCAGCTTAGCCTCGGTGGACATACCCTTCTACGAGCAGTACTTC. The full variable domain, completed using reference TRBV7-6 and TRBJ2-7, is GAGVSQSPRYKVTKRGQDVALRCDPISGHVSLYWYRQALGQGPEFLTYFNYEAQQDKSGLPNDRFSAERPEGSISTLTIQRTEQRDSAMYRCASSLASVDIPFYEQYFGPGTRLTVT.